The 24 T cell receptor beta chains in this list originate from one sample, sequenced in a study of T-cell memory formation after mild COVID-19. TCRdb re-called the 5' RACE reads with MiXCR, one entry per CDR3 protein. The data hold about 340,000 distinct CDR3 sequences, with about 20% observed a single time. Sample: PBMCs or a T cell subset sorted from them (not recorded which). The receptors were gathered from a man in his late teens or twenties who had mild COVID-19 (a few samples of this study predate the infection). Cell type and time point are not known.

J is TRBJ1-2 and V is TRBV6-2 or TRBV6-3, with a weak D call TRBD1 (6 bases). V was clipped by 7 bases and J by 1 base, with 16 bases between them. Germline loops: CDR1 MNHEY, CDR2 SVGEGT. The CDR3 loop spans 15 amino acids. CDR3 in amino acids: CASILRQGGNYGYTF. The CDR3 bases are TGTGCCAGCATCCTGAGACAAGGGGGTAACTATGGCTACACCTTC.

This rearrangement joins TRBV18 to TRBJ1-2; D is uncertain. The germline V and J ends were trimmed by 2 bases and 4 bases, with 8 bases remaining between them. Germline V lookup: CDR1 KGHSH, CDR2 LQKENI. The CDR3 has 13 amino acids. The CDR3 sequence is CASSPDGPYGYTF. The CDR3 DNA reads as TGTGCCAGCTCACCAGACGGCCCCTATGGCTACACCTTC.

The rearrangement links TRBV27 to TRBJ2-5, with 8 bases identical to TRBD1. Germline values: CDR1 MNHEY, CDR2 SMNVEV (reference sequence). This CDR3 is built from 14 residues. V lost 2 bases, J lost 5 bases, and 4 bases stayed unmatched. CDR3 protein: CASSLVTGVETQYF. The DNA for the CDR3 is TGTGCCAGCAGTTTAGTGACAGGGGTCGAGACCCAGTACTTC.

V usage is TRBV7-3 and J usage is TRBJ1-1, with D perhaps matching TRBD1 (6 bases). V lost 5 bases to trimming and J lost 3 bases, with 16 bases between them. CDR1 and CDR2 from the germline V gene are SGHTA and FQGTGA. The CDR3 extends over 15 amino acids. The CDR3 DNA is TGTGCCAGCAGCACACAGGGTTGGGGAGACACTGAAGCTTTCTTT. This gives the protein CASSTQGWGDTEAFF.

Here the CDR3 reads CAISETVWTEAFF. DNA for the CDR3: TGTGCCATCAGTGAAACCGTTTGGACTGAAGCTTTCTTT. The rearrangement links TRBV10-3 to TRBJ1-1; D unclear. Trimming took 3 bases from V and 5 from J, leaving 10 bases between them. The CDR3 is made up of 13 amino acids. Germline V CDR1 and CDR2: ENHRY, SYGVKD.

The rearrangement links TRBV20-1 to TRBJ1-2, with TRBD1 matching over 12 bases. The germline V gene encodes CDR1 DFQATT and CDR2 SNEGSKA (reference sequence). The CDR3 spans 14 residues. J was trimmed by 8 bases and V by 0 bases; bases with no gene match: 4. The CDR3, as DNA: TGCAGTGCTAGAGATACGGGACAGGGGGCCGGCTACACCTTC. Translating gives CSARDTGQGAGYTF.

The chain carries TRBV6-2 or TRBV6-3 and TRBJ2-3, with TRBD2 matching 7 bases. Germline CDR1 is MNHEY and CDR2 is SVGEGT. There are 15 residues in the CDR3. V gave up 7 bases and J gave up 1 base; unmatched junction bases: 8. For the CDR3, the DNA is TGTGCCAGCACACAGCGGGGTGCGGGCACAGATACGCAGTATTTT. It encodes CASTQRGAGTDTQYF.

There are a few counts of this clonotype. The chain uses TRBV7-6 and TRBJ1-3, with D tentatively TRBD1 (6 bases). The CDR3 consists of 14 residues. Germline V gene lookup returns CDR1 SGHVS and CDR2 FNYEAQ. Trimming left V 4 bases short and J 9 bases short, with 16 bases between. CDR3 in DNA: TGTGCCAGCAGCTCCGAGACAGGCGCTCTCACCATATATTTT. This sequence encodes CASSSETGALTIYF.

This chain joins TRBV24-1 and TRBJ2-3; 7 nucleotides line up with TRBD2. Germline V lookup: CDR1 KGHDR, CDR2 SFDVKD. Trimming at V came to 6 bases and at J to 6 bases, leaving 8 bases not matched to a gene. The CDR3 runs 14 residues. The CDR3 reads CATSPAGRLDTQYF. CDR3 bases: TGTGCCACCAGTCCAGCGGGGCGGTTGGATACGCAGTATTTT.

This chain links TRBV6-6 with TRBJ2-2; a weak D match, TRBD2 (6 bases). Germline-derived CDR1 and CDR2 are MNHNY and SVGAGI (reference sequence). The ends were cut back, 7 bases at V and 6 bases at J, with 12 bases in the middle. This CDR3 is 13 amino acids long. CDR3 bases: TGTGCCAGCATCGCAGCGGGCCCCGGGGAGCTGTTTTTT. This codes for CASIAAGPGELFF.

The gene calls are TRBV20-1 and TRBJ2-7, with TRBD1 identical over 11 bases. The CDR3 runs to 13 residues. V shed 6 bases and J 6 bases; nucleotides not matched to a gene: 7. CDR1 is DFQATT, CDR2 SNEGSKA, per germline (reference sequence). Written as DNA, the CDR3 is TGCAGTGCCGGGACAGGGGGAAGAGCCGAGCAGTACTTC. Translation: CSAGTGGRAEQYF.

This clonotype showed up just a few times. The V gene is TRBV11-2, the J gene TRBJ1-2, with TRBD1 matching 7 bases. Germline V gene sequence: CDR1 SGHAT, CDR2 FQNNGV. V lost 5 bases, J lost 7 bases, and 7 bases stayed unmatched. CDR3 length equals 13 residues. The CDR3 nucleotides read TGTGCCAGCAGCGCCTACAGGGGCTCTGGCTACACCTTC. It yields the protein CASSAYRGSGYTF.

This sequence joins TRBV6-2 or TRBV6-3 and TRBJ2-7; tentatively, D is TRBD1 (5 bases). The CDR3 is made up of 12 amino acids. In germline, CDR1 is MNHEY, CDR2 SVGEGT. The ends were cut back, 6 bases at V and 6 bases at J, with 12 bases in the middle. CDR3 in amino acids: CASRQGQGEQYF. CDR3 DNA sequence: TGTGCCAGCAGGCAGGGCCAAGGCGAGCAGTACTTC.

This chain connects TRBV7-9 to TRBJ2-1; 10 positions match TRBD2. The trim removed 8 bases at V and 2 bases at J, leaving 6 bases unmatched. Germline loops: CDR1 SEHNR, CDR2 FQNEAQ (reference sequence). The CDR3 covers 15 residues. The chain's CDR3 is CASLAGDLAYNEQFF. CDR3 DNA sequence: TGTGCCAGCCTAGCGGGGGACTTGGCCTACAATGAGCAGTTCTTC.

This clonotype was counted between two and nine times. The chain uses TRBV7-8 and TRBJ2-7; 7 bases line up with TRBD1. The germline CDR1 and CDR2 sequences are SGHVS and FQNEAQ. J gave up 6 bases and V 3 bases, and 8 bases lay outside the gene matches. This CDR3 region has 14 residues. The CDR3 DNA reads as TGTGCCAGCAGCTTTACAGGGGTGGTCGCCGAGCAGTACTTC. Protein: CASSFTGVVAEQYF.

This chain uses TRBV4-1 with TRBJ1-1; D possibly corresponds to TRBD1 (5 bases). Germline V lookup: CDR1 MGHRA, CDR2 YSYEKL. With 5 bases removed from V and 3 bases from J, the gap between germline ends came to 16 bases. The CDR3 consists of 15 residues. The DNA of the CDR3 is TGCGCCAGCAGCAGAGGGCCCGCGGGGGACACTGAAGCTTTCTTT. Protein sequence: CASSRGPAGDTEAFF.

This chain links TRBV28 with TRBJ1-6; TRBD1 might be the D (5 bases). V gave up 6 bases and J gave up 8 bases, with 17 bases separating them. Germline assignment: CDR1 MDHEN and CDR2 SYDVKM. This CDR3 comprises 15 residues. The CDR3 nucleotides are TGTGCCAGCAGACCAACTGGGCAGACAGATTCACCCCTCCACTTT. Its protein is CASRPTGQTDSPLHF.

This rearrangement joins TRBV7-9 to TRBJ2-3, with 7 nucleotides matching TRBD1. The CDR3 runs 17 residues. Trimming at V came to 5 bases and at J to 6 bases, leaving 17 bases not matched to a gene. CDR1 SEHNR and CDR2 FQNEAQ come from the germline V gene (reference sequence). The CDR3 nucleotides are TGTGCCAGCAGCCCACCCCGCCAGGACAGGCCCTCTGATACGCAGTATTTT. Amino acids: CASSPPRQDRPSDTQYF.

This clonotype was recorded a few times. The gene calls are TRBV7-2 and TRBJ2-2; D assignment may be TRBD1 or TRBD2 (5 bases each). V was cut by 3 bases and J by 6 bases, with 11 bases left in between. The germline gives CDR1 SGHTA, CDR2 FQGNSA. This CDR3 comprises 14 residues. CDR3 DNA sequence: TGTGCCAGCAGCTTCAGCGTGGGGGCCGGGGAGCTGTTTTTT. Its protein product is CASSFSVGAGELFF.

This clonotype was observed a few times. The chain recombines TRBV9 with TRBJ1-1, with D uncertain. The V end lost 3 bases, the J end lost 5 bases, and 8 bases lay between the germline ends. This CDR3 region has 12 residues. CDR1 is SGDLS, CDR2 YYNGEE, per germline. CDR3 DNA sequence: TGTGCCAGCAGCGGAGAAGGTACTGAAGCTTTCTTT. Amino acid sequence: CASSGEGTEAFF.

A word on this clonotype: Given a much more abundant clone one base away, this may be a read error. The CDR3 nucleotides are TGCGCCAGAAGGGACAGGGGGTCCTACAATGAGCAGTTCTTC. Residues: CARRDRGSYNEQFF. The chain has TRBV10-2 and TRBJ2-1, with 11 positions matching TRBD1. The CDR3 length is 14 residues. J lost 1 base, V lost 9 bases, and 2 bases had no gene match. CDR1 is WSHSY and CDR2 is SAAADI in the germline V gene.

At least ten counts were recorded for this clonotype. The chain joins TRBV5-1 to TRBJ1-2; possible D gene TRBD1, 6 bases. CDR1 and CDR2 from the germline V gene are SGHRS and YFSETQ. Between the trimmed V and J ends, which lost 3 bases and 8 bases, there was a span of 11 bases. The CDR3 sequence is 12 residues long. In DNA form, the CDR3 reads TGCGCCAGCAGCTACGACAGGCGGGGCTACACCTTC. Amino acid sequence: CASSYDRRGYTF.

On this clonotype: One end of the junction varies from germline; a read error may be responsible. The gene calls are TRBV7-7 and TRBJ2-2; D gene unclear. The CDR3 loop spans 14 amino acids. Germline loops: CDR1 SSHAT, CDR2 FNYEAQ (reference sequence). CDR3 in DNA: TGTGCTAGCAGCTTGTGGGGTGCCACCGGGGAGCTGTTTTTT. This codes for CASSLWGATGELFF.

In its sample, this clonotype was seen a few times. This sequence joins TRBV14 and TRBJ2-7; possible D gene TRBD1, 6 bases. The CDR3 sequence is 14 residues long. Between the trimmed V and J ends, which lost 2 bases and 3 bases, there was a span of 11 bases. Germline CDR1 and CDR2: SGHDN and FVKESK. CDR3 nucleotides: TGTGCCAGCAGCCAACCAGGGGAATACTACGAGCAGTACTTC. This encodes CASSQPGEYYEQYF. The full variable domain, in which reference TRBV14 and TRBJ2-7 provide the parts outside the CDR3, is EAGVTQFPSHSVIEKGQTVTLRCDPISGHDNLYWYRRVMGKEIKFLLHFVKESKQDESGMPNNRFLAERTGGTYSTLKVQPAELEDSGVYFCASSQPGEYYEQYFGPGTRLTVT.